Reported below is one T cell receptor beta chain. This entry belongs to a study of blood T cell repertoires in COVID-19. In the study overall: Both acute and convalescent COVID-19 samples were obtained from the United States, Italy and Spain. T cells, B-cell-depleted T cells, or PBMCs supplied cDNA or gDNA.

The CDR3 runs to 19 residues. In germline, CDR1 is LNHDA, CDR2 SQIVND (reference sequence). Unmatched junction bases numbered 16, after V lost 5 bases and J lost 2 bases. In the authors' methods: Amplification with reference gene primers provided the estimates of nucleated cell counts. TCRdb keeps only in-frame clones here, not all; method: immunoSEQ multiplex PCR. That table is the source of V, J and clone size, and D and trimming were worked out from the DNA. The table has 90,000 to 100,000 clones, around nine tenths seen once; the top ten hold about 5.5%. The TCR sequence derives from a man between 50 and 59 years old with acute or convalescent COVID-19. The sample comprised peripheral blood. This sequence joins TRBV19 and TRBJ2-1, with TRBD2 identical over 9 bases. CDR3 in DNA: TGTGCCAGTAGTCCACGCCAGTATTTAGCGGGAGAACCCTACAATGAGCAGTTCTTC. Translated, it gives CASSPRQYLAGEPYNEQFF.